This T cell receptor (beta chain) appears in the sequencing data of a study of blood T cell repertoires in COVID-19. Study summary: Acute and convalescent COVID-19 specimens originated in the United States, Italy and Spain. Sources were T cells, B-cell-depleted T cells, or PBMCs; the material itself was cDNA or gDNA.

Original data processing: Estimated nucleated cell counts came from reference gene primer amplification. Profiled with immunoSEQ multiplex PCR; TCRdb holds only in-frame clones, not every one. V and J calls and clone size are given by that table; D and trimming were obtained from the DNA. The sample lists roughly 350,000 clones, 85% seen once, with 3.6% in the top ten. V dropped 0 bases and J dropped 0 bases, with 6 bases sitting between them. Per the germline V gene, CDR1 is SGHNT and CDR2 is YYREEE (reference sequence). The CDR3 loop spans 14 amino acids. The sequence came from a woman aged 18-35 years with acute or convalescent COVID-19. What was sequenced was peripheral blood. The chain employs TRBV5-4 and TRBJ1-2; maybe TRBD1 (5 bases). For the CDR3, the DNA is TGTGCCAGCAGCTTGGTGACAGCTAACTATGGCTACACCTTC. Amino acids: CASSLVTANYGYTF.